This record covers a single T cell receptor beta chain. The data stem from a study of blood T cell repertoires in COVID-19. Germline loops: CDR1 SGHTA, CDR2 FQGNSA. Germline trimming cut 5 bases from V and 4 bases from J; bases unmatched to any gene: 9. This CDR3 comprises 15 residues. Method: immunoSEQ multiplex PCR; TCRdb's copy keeps in-frame clones and lacks some. Seen here are more than 45,000 clones, around 85% observed once, and the top ten hold about 9.2%. The sequenced sample was peripheral blood. V and J are TRBV7-2 and TRBJ2-5, with TRBD2 identical over 8 bases. The receptor comes from a human donor in a cohort sampled during active COVID-19. In DNA, the CDR3 is TGTGCCAGCAGCCTTAGACTAGCGAAGGGAGAGACCCAGTACTTC. This translates into CASSLRLAKGETQYF.